The clone carrying this TCR beta chain was seen a single time. This record belongs to a study of post-analysis software for immune sequencing data. Unique molecular identifiers featured in each of the TCR beta cDNA libraries. TCRdb re-derived calls from the PCR reads in MiXCR, one entry per CDR3 protein. The sample yields fewer than 900,000 distinct CDR3 sequences, around 42% seen once. The sequence came from a girl between 10 and 17 years old with multiple sclerosis. The sequenced sample consisted of blood.

Written as DNA, the CDR3 is TGTGCCAGCAGCTTATCCCCTTGGGATGAGCAGTTCTTC. Translating gives CASSLSPWDEQFF. The chain uses TRBV7-3 and TRBJ2-1, with D unclear. The CDR3 consists of 13 residues. From germline, CDR1 is SGHTA and CDR2 FQGTGA. V lost 2 bases to trimming and J lost 8 bases, with 10 bases between them. The variable domain in full, with the rest retrieved from reference TRBV7-3 and TRBJ2-1, is GAGVSQTPSNKVTEKGKYVELRCDPISGHTALYWYRQSLGQGPEFLIYFQGTGAADDSGLPNDRFFAVRPEGSVSTLKIQRTERGDSAVYLCASSLSPWDEQFFGPGTRLTVL.